The 3 T cell receptor beta chains below were found in one sample sequenced in a study of blood T cells in healthy people across ages. Using a J-beta primer mix together with a sample-barcoded 5' primer, a second PCR was run for roughly 7 to 11 cycles. MiXCR was run by TCRdb on the 5' RACE reads, yielding one entry per CDR3 protein. The sample yields about 400,000 distinct CDR3 sequences, about 55% seen once. Source material: blood. These receptors came from a man in his sixties in good health.

The V call is TRBV20-1, the J call TRBJ1-5; D gene unclear. The CDR3 length is 14 residues. Trimming took off 1 base at V and 3 bases at J, with 10 bases between the two ends. Germline V gene data show CDR1 as DFQATT and CDR2 as SNEGSKA (reference sequence). CDR3 in DNA: TGCAGTGCTAGAGTCGGGATTGCCAATCAGCCCCAGCATTTT. Its protein product is CSARVGIANQPQHF.

Note on this clonotype: An end of the junction differs from the germline gene, which may be a read error. The genes are TRBV29-1 and TRBJ2-3; D call uncertain. The CDR3 sequence is 13 residues long. Germline-derived CDR1 and CDR2 are SQVTM and ANQGSEA. The CDR3 sequence: CSIGKPTTDMQYF. The CDR3 region has the DNA TGCAGCATTGGGAAACCAACCACAGATATGCAGTATTTT.

This clonotype was counted many times. The chain uses TRBV9 and TRBJ2-3; a weak D match, TRBD2 (5 bases). The CDR3 has 13 amino acids. The germline V gene has CDR1 SGDLS and CDR2 YYNGEE. The germline V and J ends were trimmed by 3 bases and 5 bases, with 10 bases remaining between them. The CDR3 here is CASSGLPGDTQYF. Written as DNA, the CDR3 is TGTGCCAGCAGCGGACTACCTGGAGATACGCAGTATTTT.